This TCR beta chain comes out of a study of shared T cell receptors in the human thymus. This clone was counted between two and nine times. The repertoire was sequenced with immunoSEQ multiplex PCR; TCRdb's copy has only in-frame clones and lacks some. This table holds roughly 550,000 clones, around 82% found once. The V gene end was trimmed by 5 bases and the J gene end by 7 bases; junction bases not matched to a gene: 4. This CDR3 has 14 residues. The germline V gene encodes CDR1 SGHAT and CDR2 FQNNGV. The same specimen was also included in a second study, on human thymus T cells. That report adds: Corrective heart surgery yielded the resections from which the thymus tissue came. Repertoires sampled from thymus and blood appeared biased in V and J gene usage.

Sample: thymocytes. This rearrangement joins TRBV11-2 to TRBJ2-1; 11 bases align to TRBD2. The receptor was isolated from a boy in the first two years of life with a congenital heart defect. The CDR3 reads CASSPSGRLNEQFF. CDR3 sequence (DNA): TGTGCCAGCAGCCCTAGCGGGAGGCTTAATGAGCAGTTCTTC. Variable domain in full (rest from reference TRBV11-2 and TRBJ2-1): EAGVAQSPRYKIIEKRQSVAFWCNPISGHATLYWYQQILGQGPKLLIQFQNNGVVDDSQLPKDRFSAERLKGVDSTLKIQPAKLEDSAVYLCASSPSGRLNEQFFGPGTRLTVL.